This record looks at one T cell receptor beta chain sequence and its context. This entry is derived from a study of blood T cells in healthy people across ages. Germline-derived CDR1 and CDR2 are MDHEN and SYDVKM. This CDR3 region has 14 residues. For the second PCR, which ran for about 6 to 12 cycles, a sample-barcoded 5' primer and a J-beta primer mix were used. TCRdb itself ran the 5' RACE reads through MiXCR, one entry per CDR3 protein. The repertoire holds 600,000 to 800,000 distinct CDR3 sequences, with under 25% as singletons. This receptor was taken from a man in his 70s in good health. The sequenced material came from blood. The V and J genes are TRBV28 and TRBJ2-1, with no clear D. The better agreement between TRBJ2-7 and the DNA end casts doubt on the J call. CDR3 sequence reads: CASSFGQNSYEQYF. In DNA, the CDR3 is TGTGCCAGCAGTTTTGGCCAGAATTCCTACGAGCAGTACTTC.